These 8 T cell receptor beta chains came from one sample sequenced in a study of vaccination and CD4 T cells after COVID-19. Their antigen targets remain unknown. Treatment noted: approximately nine-day PBMC culture with coronavirus spike peptide pools or control peptides (ViraFEST assay). The study sequenced cultured CD4+ T cell DNA using the Oncomine TCR Beta short-read assay. TCRdb re-called the PCR reads with MiXCR, one entry per CDR3 protein. This sample yields roughly 19,000 distinct CDR3 sequences, of which approximately 48% are seen a single time; roughly 6.2% belongs to the top ten. Sample: CD4+ T cells from blood, cultured in vitro. The receptors originated from a human donor who had recovered from COVID-19.

This clonotype was seen only a few times. The rearrangement uses TRBV11-2 and TRBJ2-5; D is possibly TRBD2 (6 bases). Germline CDR1 is SGHAT and CDR2 is FQNNGV. V dropped 4 bases and J dropped 7 bases, with 16 bases sitting between them. The CDR3 spans 14 residues. The CDR3: CASSSPRRRGTQYF. For the CDR3, the DNA is TGTGCCAGCAGCTCGCCGAGAAGGAGGGGGACCCAGTACTTC.

This chain uses TRBV30 with TRBJ2-1; the match to TRBD2 covers 14 bases. The trim removed 0 bases at V and 6 bases at J, leaving 4 bases unmatched. The germline V gene encodes CDR1 GTSNPN and CDR2 SVGIG (reference sequence). CDR3 length: 16 residues. CDR3 sequence reads: CAWSVLGLAGVNEQFF. The CDR3 DNA follows: TGTGCCTGGAGTGTTTTGGGACTAGCGGGAGTCAATGAGCAGTTCTTC.

The chain employs TRBV20-1 and TRBJ2-7, with 7 bases identical to TRBD1. V was clipped by 5 bases and J by 6 bases; unmatched bases: 13. Germline V gives CDR1 DFQATT, CDR2 SNEGSKA (reference sequence). The CDR3 runs to 14 residues. CDR3 in amino acids: CSALGQVSFSEQYF. The DNA of the CDR3 is TGCAGTGCTCTAGGACAGGTCTCTTTCTCCGAGCAGTACTTC.

There are a few counts of this clonotype. The chain couples TRBV20-1 to TRBJ2-3; 8 bases are a match to TRBD2. Germline values: CDR1 DFQATT, CDR2 SNEGSKA (reference sequence). V dropped 3 bases and J dropped 2; count of bases not matched to a gene: 7. The CDR3 extends over 15 amino acids. As DNA, the CDR3 is TGCAGTGCTAGTCCGGGGGGGACCTACACAGATACGCAGTATTTT. It translates to CSASPGGTYTDTQYF.

The gene calls are TRBV25-1 and TRBJ1-1; D gene ambiguous. Trimming left V 6 bases short and J 2 bases short, with 13 bases between. Germline V gives CDR1 MGHDK, CDR2 SYGVNS. CDR3 length equals 14 residues. CDR3 sequence: CASRAVRPNTEAFF. The CDR3 coding sequence is TGTGCCAGCAGGGCCGTCAGGCCAAACACTGAAGCTTTCTTT. Using reference TRBV25-1 and TRBJ1-1 for the parts outside the CDR3, the full variable domain is EADIYQTPRYLVIGTGKKITLECSQTMGHDKMYWYQQDPGMELHLIHYSYGVNSTEKGDLSSESTVSRIRTEHFPLTLESARPSHTSQYLCASRAVRPNTEAFFGQGTRLTVV.

This chain uses TRBV20-1 with TRBJ1-5; D is possibly TRBD1 (6 bases). Germline V lookup: CDR1 DFQATT, CDR2 SNEGSKA (reference sequence). The V and J ends lost 0 bases and 5 bases respectively, with 14 bases between them. The CDR3 spans 15 residues. The DNA for the CDR3 is TGCAGTGCTAGAGAGGGCCAGGGGACGGATCAGCCCCAGCATTTT. Amino acids: CSAREGQGTDQPQHF.

The genes are TRBV20-1 and TRBJ2-7; D gene ambiguous. Germline loops: CDR1 DFQATT, CDR2 SNEGSKA (reference sequence). The CDR3 is made up of 15 amino acids. Trimming left V 1 base short and J 2 bases short, with 15 bases between. The DNA of the CDR3 is TGCAGTGCTAGAGGGGCCTGGTTAGGGCCCTACGAGCAGTACTTC. It encodes CSARGAWLGPYEQYF.

This sequence joins TRBV6-5 and TRBJ2-7; D might be TRBD2 (6 bases). This CDR3 spans 15 amino acids. The V and J ends lost 0 bases and 3 bases respectively, with 12 bases between them. Germline assignment: CDR1 MNHEY and CDR2 SVGAGI. The CDR3 DNA reads as TGTGCCAGCAGTTACTCGGCGGGACCTCTCTACGAGCAGTACTTC. It encodes CASSYSAGPLYEQYF.